This TCR beta chain was retrieved from a study of OX40 agonist ivuxolimab in advanced cancers. Germline lookup yields CDR1 LNHDA and CDR2 SQIVND (reference sequence). V lost 2 bases and J 2 bases, leaving 7 bases between the germline ends. The CDR3 totals 14 residues. Repertoires were generated with immunoSEQ multiplex PCR, while TCRdb's copy carries only in-frame clones and drops some. The table has tens of thousands of clones, 75% to 85% seen once. The sample in question was CD4+ or CD8+ T cells sorted from blood, obtained in a trial of the OX40 agonist ivuxolimab. The chain joins TRBV19 to TRBJ1-3; no reliable D call. The sequence came from an adult with an advanced solid tumor such as melanoma, head and neck, liver or kidney cancer. The DNA of the CDR3 is TGTGCCAGTAGTATAAGCTCGGCTGGAAACACCATATATTTT. Translating it yields CASSISSAGNTIYF. Together with reference TRBV19 and TRBJ1-3, the CDR3 gives the full variable domain: DGGITQSPKYLFRKEGQNVTLSCEQNLNHDAMYWYRQDPGQGLRLIYYSQIVNDFQKGDIAEGYSVSREKKESFPLTVTSAQKNPTAFYLCASSISSAGNTIYFGEGSWLTVV.